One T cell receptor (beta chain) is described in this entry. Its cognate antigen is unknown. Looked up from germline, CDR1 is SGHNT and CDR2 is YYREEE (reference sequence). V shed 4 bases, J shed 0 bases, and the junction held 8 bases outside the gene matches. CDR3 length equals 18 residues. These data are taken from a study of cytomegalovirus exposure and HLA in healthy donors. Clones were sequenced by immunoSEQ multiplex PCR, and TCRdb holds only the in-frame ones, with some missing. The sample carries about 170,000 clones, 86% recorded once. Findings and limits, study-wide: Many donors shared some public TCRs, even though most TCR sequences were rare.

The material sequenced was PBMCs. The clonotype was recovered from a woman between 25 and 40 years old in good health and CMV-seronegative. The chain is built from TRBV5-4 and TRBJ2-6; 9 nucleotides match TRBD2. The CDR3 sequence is CASSLSGGKSSGANVLTF. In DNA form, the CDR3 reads TGTGCCAGCAGCCTTAGCGGGGGTAAAAGCTCTGGGGCCAACGTCCTGACTTTC.